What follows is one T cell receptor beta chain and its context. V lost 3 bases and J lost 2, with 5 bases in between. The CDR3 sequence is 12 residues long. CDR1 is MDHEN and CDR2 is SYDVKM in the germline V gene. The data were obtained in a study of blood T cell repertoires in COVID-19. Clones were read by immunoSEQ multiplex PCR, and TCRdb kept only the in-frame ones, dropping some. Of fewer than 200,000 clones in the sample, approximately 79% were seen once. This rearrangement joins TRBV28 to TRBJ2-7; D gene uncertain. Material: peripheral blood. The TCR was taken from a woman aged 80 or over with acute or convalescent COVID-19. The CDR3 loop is CASSFSTYEQYF. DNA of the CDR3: TGTGCCAGCAGTTTTTCTACCTACGAGCAGTACTTC.